A selection of T cell receptor beta chains follows, all from one sample in a study of cytomegalovirus exposure and HLA in healthy donors. Profiling relied on immunoSEQ multiplex PCR, and the TCRdb table lists in-frame clones only, not all of them. This sample contains 50,000 to 70,000 clones. Sequenced: PBMCs. The receptors here all came from a woman under 30 in good health and CMV-seronegative. CDR3s include the opening cysteine and the closing phenylalanine or tryptophan. Each record gives: CDR3 DNA, CDR3 protein, V gene, J gene, D gene. The D gene is left open where the match is weak.

CDR3nt: TGTGCCAGCAGCGCCCTGACAGGGGACGACTACGAGCAGTACTTC
CDR3aa: CASSALTGDDYEQYF
v_gene: TRBV7-9
j_gene: TRBJ2-7
d_gene: TRBD1

CDR3nt: TGTGCCAGCAGCTCCTTGGCGGGCACAGATACGCAGTATTTT
CDR3aa: CASSSLAGTDTQYF
v_gene: TRBV5-6
j_gene: TRBJ2-3
d_gene: NA

CDR3nt: TGTGCTAGCAGCCCGGACAGGGGGATGTACAATGAGCAGTTCTTC
CDR3aa: CASSPDRGMYNEQFF
v_gene: TRBV7-7
j_gene: TRBJ2-1
d_gene: TRBD1

CDR3nt: TGTGCCAGCAGCTTGGCCGGGACAGGGGGAGGCTACGAGCAGTACTTC
CDR3aa: CASSLAGTGGGYEQYF
v_gene: TRBV5-6
j_gene: TRBJ2-7
d_gene: TRBD1

CDR3nt: TGTGCCAGGTCGGGAGGAACTGAAGCTTTCTTT
CDR3aa: CARSGGTEAFF
v_gene: TRBV5-4
j_gene: TRBJ1-1
d_gene: NA

CDR3nt: TGTGCCAGCAGCTCCCGGGACAGGGACAATGAGCAGTTCTTC
CDR3aa: CASSSRDRDNEQFF
v_gene: TRBV5-6
j_gene: TRBJ2-1
d_gene: TRBD1

CDR3nt: TGTGCCAGCAGCTCCCGACATGAGCAGTACTTC
CDR3aa: CASSSRHEQYF
v_gene: TRBV11-3
j_gene: TRBJ2-7
d_gene: NA

CDR3nt: TGTGCCAGCAGTCCTTGGGGGGACGAAAAACTGTTTTTT
CDR3aa: CASSPWGDEKLFF
v_gene: TRBV25-1
j_gene: TRBJ1-4
d_gene: NA

CDR3nt: TGTGCCAGCAGCTACCAATCATACAGGGCCGGAGAGACCCAGTACTTC
CDR3aa: CASSYQSYRAGETQYF
v_gene: TRBV7-9
j_gene: TRBJ2-5
d_gene: NA

CDR3nt: TGTGCCAGTCGGATACTGGACAGCTCGGCGAACACTGAAGCTTTCTTT
CDR3aa: CASRILDSSANTEAFF
v_gene: TRBV19
j_gene: TRBJ1-1
d_gene: NA

CDR3nt: TGTGCCAGTAGTACCTACAGGGGGCAGGTCTACGAGCAGTACTTC
CDR3aa: CASSTYRGQVYEQYF
v_gene: TRBV19
j_gene: TRBJ2-7
d_gene: TRBD1

CDR3nt: TGTGCCAGCAGCGTAGTACAGGGGCTGGGCTACACCTTC
CDR3aa: CASSVVQGLGYTF
v_gene: TRBV9
j_gene: TRBJ1-2
d_gene: TRBD1

CDR3nt: TGTGCCAGCAGTCCCACGGCGTCAGGTGGAAACACCATATATTTT
CDR3aa: CASSPTASGGNTIYF
v_gene: TRBV28
j_gene: TRBJ1-3
d_gene: NA

CDR3nt: TGTGCCAGCGAGACTAGCGGGGGTTACAATGAGCAGTTCTTC
CDR3aa: CASETSGGYNEQFF
v_gene: TRBV4-2
j_gene: TRBJ2-1
d_gene: TRBD2

CDR3nt: TGTGCCAGCAGTCTCCAGACAGGGCCCTACGAGCAGTACTTC
CDR3aa: CASSLQTGPYEQYF
v_gene: TRBV6-1
j_gene: TRBJ2-7
d_gene: TRBD1

CDR3nt: TGTGCCAGCAGGGGCCCTTCTAACTATGGCTACACCTTC
CDR3aa: CASRGPSNYGYTF
v_gene: TRBV7-2
j_gene: TRBJ1-2
d_gene: NA

CDR3nt: TGCAGCGTTGAACCGGGCCGGGGTGATGAGCAGTTCTTC
CDR3aa: CSVEPGRGDEQFF
v_gene: TRBV29-1
j_gene: TRBJ2-1
d_gene: NA

CDR3nt: TGCGCCAGCAGCCAACAGGTATCCTACGAGCAGTACTTC
CDR3aa: CASSQQVSYEQYF
v_gene: TRBV4-1
j_gene: TRBJ2-7
d_gene: NA

CDR3nt: TGTGCCAGCAGCTGGGCGGGGGATCAGCCCCAGCATTTT
CDR3aa: CASSWAGDQPQHF
v_gene: TRBV7-9
j_gene: TRBJ1-5
d_gene: NA

CDR3nt: TGTGCCAGCAGCGGGCAAGACTATGGCTACACCTTC
CDR3aa: CASSGQDYGYTF
v_gene: TRBV9
j_gene: TRBJ1-2
d_gene: NA

CDR3nt: TGTGCCAGCAGTAAAGAGAAAAGTAAGCACAATGAGCAGTTCTTC
CDR3aa: CASSKEKSKHNEQFF
v_gene: TRBV6-4
j_gene: TRBJ2-1
d_gene: NA

CDR3nt: TGTGCCAGCAGCGCCGGAATCGGACAGCAAGAGACCCAGTACTTC
CDR3aa: CASSAGIGQQETQYF
v_gene: TRBV9
j_gene: TRBJ2-5
d_gene: NA

CDR3nt: TGCAGCGTTGGAGGGGGAGACACTGAAGCTTTCTTT
CDR3aa: CSVGGGDTEAFF
v_gene: TRBV29-1
j_gene: TRBJ1-1
d_gene: NA

CDR3nt: TGCGCCAGCTCACCGACAGGGTGGAACAATGAGCAGTTCTTC
CDR3aa: CASSPTGWNNEQFF
v_gene: TRBV18
j_gene: TRBJ2-1
d_gene: TRBD1

CDR3nt: TGTGCCAGCAGCTTCGGGGGCTCCTACGAGCAGTACTTC
CDR3aa: CASSFGGSYEQYF
v_gene: TRBV11-3
j_gene: TRBJ2-7
d_gene: NA

CDR3nt: TGTGCCAGCTCACCATCCCTGGGACAGGGGATAGATACGCAGTATTTT
CDR3aa: CASSPSLGQGIDTQYF
v_gene: TRBV18
j_gene: TRBJ2-3
d_gene: TRBD1

CDR3nt: TGTGCCAGCAGCTTGGGGACTAGCGGGAGGGCCAGGGAGTATTTT
CDR3aa: CASSLGTSGRAREYF
v_gene: TRBV5-6
j_gene: TRBJ2-3
d_gene: TRBD2

CDR3nt: TGCGCCAGCAGCCAACCAACTGTAGGCAGGGAGAACACTGAAGCTTTCTTT
CDR3aa: CASSQPTVGRENTEAFF
v_gene: TRBV4-1
j_gene: TRBJ1-1
d_gene: NA

CDR3nt: TGTGCCAGCAGCCGCCGACTGGGCAATCAGCCCCAGCATTTT
CDR3aa: CASSRRLGNQPQHF
v_gene: TRBV5-6
j_gene: TRBJ1-5
d_gene: NA

CDR3nt: TGTGCCAGCAGCTTAGGGGCAGGGGGTACGTCCAGGAGCCAGTACTTC
CDR3aa: CASSLGAGGTSRSQYF
v_gene: TRBV13
j_gene: TRBJ2-5
d_gene: TRBD1

CDR3nt: TGTGCCAGCAGCCAAGCTAGCGGGGACACAGATACGCAGTATTTT
CDR3aa: CASSQASGDTDTQYF
v_gene: TRBV4-2
j_gene: TRBJ2-3
d_gene: TRBD2

CDR3nt: TGTGCCAGCAGCGAGGGCGGGGGGAGGGACTACGAGCAGTACTTC
CDR3aa: CASSEGGGRDYEQYF
v_gene: TRBV9
j_gene: TRBJ2-7
d_gene: TRBD2

CDR3nt: TGTGCCAGCAGTTTAGATGGCGGGGGGAGGACTGAAGCTTTCTTT
CDR3aa: CASSLDGGGRTEAFF
v_gene: TRBV27
j_gene: TRBJ1-1
d_gene: NA

CDR3nt: TGTGCCATCAGTGAGTCCCCTCACATCATCTCTAGCACAGATACGCAGTATTTT
CDR3aa: CAISESPHIISSTDTQYF
v_gene: TRBV10-3
j_gene: TRBJ2-3
d_gene: NA

CDR3nt: TGTGCCAGCAGCTTCGGGACAGAGGCTCCGGGCGGCTACACCTTC
CDR3aa: CASSFGTEAPGGYTF
v_gene: TRBV7-3
j_gene: TRBJ1-2
d_gene: TRBD1

CDR3nt: TGTGCCAGCAGCTCAACAGGGGGTGACACTGAAGCTTTCTTT
CDR3aa: CASSSTGGDTEAFF
v_gene: TRBV5-6
j_gene: TRBJ1-1
d_gene: TRBD1

CDR3nt: TGCGCCAGCAGCCAAGGTCTCGGAGTTGCGGGCTACACCTTC
CDR3aa: CASSQGLGVAGYTF
v_gene: TRBV4-1
j_gene: TRBJ1-2
d_gene: NA

CDR3nt: TGTGCCTGGAGGGTGAGGACAGTTTACACCGGGGAGCTGTTTTTT
CDR3aa: CAWRVRTVYTGELFF
v_gene: TRBV30
j_gene: TRBJ2-2
d_gene: NA

CDR3nt: TGTGCCAGCAGCCAAGGACAGCCACCAGATACGCAGTATTTT
CDR3aa: CASSQGQPPDTQYF
v_gene: TRBV4-2
j_gene: TRBJ2-3
d_gene: NA

CDR3nt: TGCGCCAGCAGCTCCAGGGGTTCTGGGGCCAACGTCCTGACTTTC
CDR3aa: CASSSRGSGANVLTF
v_gene: TRBV5-1
j_gene: TRBJ2-6
d_gene: NA

CDR3nt: TGTGCCTGGAGTGGACAGGGGGCGCATATCGATGAGCAGTTCTTC
CDR3aa: CAWSGQGAHIDEQFF
v_gene: TRBV30
j_gene: TRBJ2-1
d_gene: TRBD1

CDR3nt: TGTGCCAGCAGCTCTATGTTGAACACTGAAGCTTTCTTT
CDR3aa: CASSSMLNTEAFF
v_gene: TRBV25-1
j_gene: TRBJ1-1
d_gene: NA

CDR3nt: TGTGCCAGCAGCTCCGCCTACGAGCAGTACTTC
CDR3aa: CASSSAYEQYF
v_gene: TRBV7-2
j_gene: TRBJ2-7
d_gene: NA

CDR3nt: TGCGCCAGCAGCCAAGTCCTTCTAAGGACTAGCGGGGGGAACACCGGGGAGCTGTTTTTT
CDR3aa: CASSQVLLRTSGGNTGELFF
v_gene: TRBV4-1
j_gene: TRBJ2-2
d_gene: TRBD2